The 12 T cell receptor beta chains below were found in one sample sequenced in a study of T cell responses to AZD1222 COVID-19 vaccine. Method: immunoSEQ multiplex PCR; TCRdb's copy keeps in-frame clones and lacks some. The data show roughly 79,000 clones, with around 90% seen just once and around 7.1% held by the top ten. The specimen comprised peripheral blood, sampled on day 0 of MenACWY control vaccination. These TCRs come from an adult in good health.

This clone showed up just once. This sequence joins TRBV7-2 and TRBJ1-5; no reliable D call. Germline V gene sequence: CDR1 SGHTA, CDR2 FQGNSA. V lost 3 bases, J lost 1 base, and 4 bases lay in between. The CDR3 length is 13 residues. Here the CDR3 DNA reads TGTGCCAGCAGCTTCCGGAGCAATCAGCCCCAGCATTTT. Amino acids: CASSFRSNQPQHF. The full variable domain, its missing parts supplied by reference TRBV7-2 and TRBJ1-5, is GAGVSQSPSNKVTEKGKDVELRCDPISGHTALYWYRQSLGQGLEFLIYFQGNSAPDKSGLPSDRFSAERTGGSVSTLTIQRTQQEDSAVYLCASSFRSNQPQHFGDGTRLSIL.

The V call is TRBV14, the J call TRBJ1-2; D gene uncertain. CDR1 is SGHDN and CDR2 is FVKESK in the germline V gene. There are 14 residues in the CDR3. The V end lost 0 bases, the J end lost 4 bases, and 9 bases lay between the germline ends. CDR3: CASSQDEALYGYTF. In nucleotides, the CDR3 is TGTGCCAGCAGCCAAGATGAAGCCCTCTATGGCTACACCTTC.

This clone showed up just once. The chain employs TRBV6-6 and TRBJ2-7; 10 positions match TRBD2. Germline trimming cut 5 bases from V and 7 bases from J; bases unmatched to any gene: 5. This CDR3 is 13 amino acids long. Germline loops: CDR1 MNHNY, CDR2 SVGAGI (reference sequence). Here the CDR3 DNA reads TGTGCCAGCAGTAGCGGGAGGGTTTGGGAGCAGTACTTC. Encoded protein: CASSSGRVWEQYF.

The V gene is TRBV5-1, the J gene TRBJ2-7, with 7 bases aligning to TRBD1. The CDR3 has 13 amino acids. Germline CDR1 and CDR2: SGHRS and YFSETQ. Unmatched junction bases numbered 3, after V lost 3 bases and J lost 3 bases. The CDR3 DNA reads TGCGCCAGCAGCTCCGGGACAGACTACGAGCAGTACTTC. Its translation is CASSSGTDYEQYF.

The chain is built from TRBV6-6 and TRBJ1-4; 10 bases are shared with TRBD1. Looked up from germline, CDR1 is MNHNY and CDR2 is SVGAGI (reference sequence). The CDR3 has 14 amino acids. With V trimmed by 6 bases and J by 6 bases, 4 bases remained unmatched. In DNA form, the CDR3 reads TGTGCCAGCAGGCGGACAGGGGGAGATGAAAAACTGTTTTTT. This translates into CASRRTGGDEKLFF.

This clone was found once. The gene calls are TRBV5-1 and TRBJ2-7; D call uncertain. Germline values: CDR1 SGHRS, CDR2 YFSETQ. This CDR3 spans 13 amino acids. Deletions cut 0 bases from V and 6 bases from J, with 10 bases between. The CDR3 sequence: CASSLGATGEQYF. As DNA, the CDR3 is TGCGCCAGCAGCTTGGGAGCTACGGGCGAGCAGTACTTC.

This clone was counted a single time. J is TRBJ1-1 and V is TRBV6-1; D unresolved. The CDR3 sequence is 17 residues long. Germline V lookup: CDR1 MNHNS, CDR2 SASEGT. V lost 0 bases to trimming and J lost 0 bases, with 14 bases between them. The chain's CDR3 is CASSEAVLVRVNTEAFF. In DNA form, the CDR3 reads TGTGCCAGCAGTGAAGCCGTCCTAGTCCGGGTGAACACTGAAGCTTTCTTT.

This clone has just a few counts. This sequence joins TRBV6-1 and TRBJ2-3; 11 bases match TRBD1. This CDR3 region has 15 residues. Looked up from germline, CDR1 is MNHNS and CDR2 is SASEGT. J lost 2 bases, V lost 3 bases, and 1 base had no gene match. For the CDR3, the DNA is TGTGCCAGCAGTGAGGACAGGGGGCACACAGATACGCAGTATTTT. Translation gives CASSEDRGHTDTQYF.

V gene TRBV9 combines with J gene TRBJ1-2, with D perhaps matching TRBD1 (6 bases). With 0 bases removed from V and 6 bases from J, the gap between germline ends came to 15 bases. The CDR3 spans 15 residues. Germline lookup yields CDR1 SGDLS and CDR2 YYNGEE. CDR3 loop: CASSVEGEVTNGYTF. DNA of the CDR3: TGTGCCAGCAGCGTAGAGGGGGAGGTGACGAATGGCTACACCTTC.

This chain joins TRBV28 and TRBJ1-1; D is undetermined. This CDR3 is 15 amino acids long. V was clipped by 6 bases and J by 5 bases, with 19 bases between them. In germline, CDR1 is MDHEN, CDR2 SYDVKM. In DNA, the CDR3 is TGTGCCAGCAGCCCCCTAGGGTCCTGGGGAACTGAAGCTTTCTTT. Translated, it gives CASSPLGSWGTEAFF.

This clone appeared a single time. The gene calls are TRBV5-1 and TRBJ1-1; TRBD1 aligns across 7 bases. The CDR3 is 15 residues long. Trimming took 0 bases from V and 7 from J; bases not matched to a gene: 9. Germline V gene sequence: CDR1 SGHRS, CDR2 YFSETQ. CDR3: CASSLARDSHDEAFF. CDR3 bases: TGCGCCAGCAGCTTGGCCAGGGACAGTCATGATGAAGCTTTCTTT.

The chain uses TRBV9 and TRBJ2-5; maybe TRBD2 (5 bases). Trimming shortened V by 3 bases and J by 3 bases, and 15 bases separated the two germline ends. CDR3 size: 15 residues. Germline V gene sequence: CDR1 SGDLS, CDR2 YYNGEE. The CDR3, as DNA: TGTGCCAGCAGCGGCGGTTCGTGGCGGGAAGAGACCCAGTACTTC. Translated, it gives CASSGGSWREETQYF.